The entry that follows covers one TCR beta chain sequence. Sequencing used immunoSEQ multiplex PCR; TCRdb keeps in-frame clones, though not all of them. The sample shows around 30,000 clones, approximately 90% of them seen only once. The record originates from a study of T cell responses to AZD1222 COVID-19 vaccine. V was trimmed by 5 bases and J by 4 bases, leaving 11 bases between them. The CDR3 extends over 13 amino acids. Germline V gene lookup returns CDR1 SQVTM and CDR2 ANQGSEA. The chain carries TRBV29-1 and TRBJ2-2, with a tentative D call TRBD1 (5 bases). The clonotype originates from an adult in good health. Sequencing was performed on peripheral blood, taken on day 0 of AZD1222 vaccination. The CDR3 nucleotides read TGCAGCGTTCACAGGTCGGGCACCGGGGAGCTGTTTTTT. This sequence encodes CSVHRSGTGELFF.